Below, 22 T cell receptor beta chains from the same sample are listed, as sequenced in a study of blood T cell repertoires in COVID-19. The protocol was immunoSEQ multiplex PCR, while the TCRdb copy is restricted to in-frame clones and leaves out a portion. The table lists some 300,000 clones, roughly 91% of them singletons. The sequenced sample was PBMCs or T cells enriched from blood (not recorded which). The receptors stem from a woman aged 45-60 years who had been exposed to COVID-19.

This sequence joins TRBV5-4 and TRBJ2-1; 9 nucleotides align to TRBD1. Per germline, CDR1 SGHNT and CDR2 YYREEE (reference sequence). The ends lost 1 base at V and 5 bases at J; junction bases unmatched: 10. CDR3 length: 17 amino acids. Written as DNA, the CDR3 is TGTGCCAGCAGCTTGTATACAGGGGGCTTTTCTCACAATGAGCAGTTCTTC. This gives the protein CASSLYTGGFSHNEQFF.

The chain combines TRBV7-9 with TRBJ1-5; maybe TRBD1 (5 bases). V lost 5 bases, J lost 4 bases, and 12 bases lay in between. The germline V gene has CDR1 SEHNR and CDR2 FQNEAQ (reference sequence). The CDR3 has 14 residues. The DNA of the CDR3 is TGTGCCAGCAGCCGGGGGGACCCTAATCAGCCCCAGCATTTT. Residues: CASSRGDPNQPQHF.

This sequence joins TRBV2 and TRBJ2-3, with a weak D call TRBD2 (6 bases). V lost 5 bases and J lost 6, with 18 bases in between. Germline V gene data show CDR1 as SNHLY and CDR2 as FYNNEI. This CDR3 has 15 amino acids. CDR3 sequence (DNA): TGTGCCAGCAGTACCCTTGTTGGAGGGTCGGATACGCAGTATTTT. This translates into CASSTLVGGSDTQYF.

DNA of the CDR3: TGTGCCAGCAGGTCAAGCGGGGGCGGGACCCAGTACTTC. As protein: CASRSSGGGTQYF. The V gene is TRBV27, the J gene TRBJ2-5; 8 positions match TRBD2. The CDR3 sequence is 13 residues long. J lost 7 bases, V lost 6 bases, and 7 bases had no gene match. Germline-derived CDR1 and CDR2 are MNHEY and SMNVEV (reference sequence).

The chain combines TRBV27 with TRBJ1-4, with 8 nucleotides matching TRBD1. Germline CDR1 and CDR2: MNHEY and SMNVEV (reference sequence). J gave up 6 bases and V 5 bases, and 8 bases lay outside the gene matches. This CDR3 has 15 residues. Here the CDR3 reads CASSPWTGRDEKLFF. The CDR3 nucleotides read TGTGCCAGCAGTCCATGGACAGGGAGGGATGAAAAACTGTTTTTT.

The V call is TRBV5-5, the J call TRBJ1-4; the D is unclear. Deletions cut 5 bases from V and 3 bases from J, with 14 bases between. Looked up from germline, CDR1 is SGHKS and CDR2 is YYEKEE (reference sequence). The length of the CDR3 is 15 residues. The CDR3 sequence: CASSDLWAANEKLFF. The CDR3 DNA follows: TGTGCCAGCAGTGACCTATGGGCAGCTAATGAAAAACTGTTTTTT.

The CDR3 bases are TGTGCCACCAGCAGAGATCAGGGACAGGGCTTGAATCAGCCCCAGCATTTT. Protein product: CATSRDQGQGLNQPQHF. The chain recombines TRBV15 with TRBJ1-5, with 9 bases aligning to TRBD1. This CDR3 spans 17 amino acids. Looked up from germline, CDR1 is LNHNV and CDR2 is YYDKDF (reference sequence). J was trimmed by 4 bases and V by 0 bases; bases with no gene match: 7.

In this sample, this clone turned up once. This chain connects TRBV7-2 to TRBJ1-6; 8 bases map to TRBD1. Germline values: CDR1 SGHTA, CDR2 FQGNSA. There are 16 residues in the CDR3. With 2 bases clipped from V and 8 bases from J, the junction kept 8 bases outside the gene matches. CDR3 sequence: CASSLPRGRPDSPLHF. The DNA for the CDR3 is TGTGCCAGCAGCTTACCCAGGGGGCGACCTGATTCACCCCTCCACTTT.

Here the CDR3 reads CASTGQAQETQYF. CDR3 nucleotides: TGTGCCTCGACAGGGCAGGCACAAGAGACCCAGTACTTC. The rearrangement links TRBV10-3 to TRBJ2-5, with 7 bases identical to TRBD1. V lost 11 bases to trimming and J lost 2 bases; unmatched junction nucleotides: 8. Germline-derived CDR1 and CDR2 are ENHRY and SYGVKD. The CDR3 covers 13 residues.

The V call is TRBV7-2, the J call TRBJ2-5; D gene ambiguous. Trimming shortened V by 4 bases and J by 2 bases, and 11 bases separated the two germline ends. CDR3 length: 14 amino acids. The germline V gene encodes CDR1 SGHTA and CDR2 FQGNSA. In DNA form, the CDR3 reads TGTGCCAGCAGCTCCCCCCTTATACAAGAGACCCAGTACTTC. Protein: CASSSPLIQETQYF.

This chain uses TRBV20-1 with TRBJ1-2; D is possibly TRBD1 (5 bases). The CDR3 runs 13 residues. From germline, CDR1 is DFQATT and CDR2 SNEGSKA (reference sequence). V shed 3 bases and J shed 8 bases, with 16 bases lying between them. The CDR3 region has the DNA TGCAGTGCTAGTGTTCAGGGAAAAGGAGGCTACACCTTC. Its protein is CSASVQGKGGYTF.

The chain is built from TRBV5-1 and TRBJ2-1, with 8 bases identical to TRBD1. Germline CDR1 and CDR2: SGHRS and YFSETQ. With 4 bases clipped from V and 2 bases from J, the junction kept 2 bases outside the gene matches. The CDR3 totals 14 residues. The DNA for the CDR3 is TGCGCCAGCAGCGCGGGACAGGCCTACAATGAGCAGTTCTTC. Translation: CASSAGQAYNEQFF.

The chain couples TRBV5-1 to TRBJ1-3; 9 bases match TRBD1. Germline values: CDR1 SGHRS, CDR2 YFSETQ. V shed 4 bases, J shed 4 bases, and the junction held 6 bases outside the gene matches. The CDR3 covers 15 residues. The CDR3 region is CASSQPGQGGNTIYF. CDR3 DNA: TGCGCCAGCAGCCAACCGGGACAGGGAGGAAACACCATATATTTT.

This chain joins TRBV4-2 and TRBJ2-1; TRBD1 matches at 10 bases. Germline CDR1 reads LGHNA; CDR2 reads YNFKEQ. The V and J ends lost 5 bases and 0 bases, in that order; junction bases with no gene match: 10. The CDR3 has 18 amino acids. The CDR3 reads CASSAPGQGPSSYNEQFF. The CDR3 DNA is TGTGCCAGCAGCGCTCCGGGACAGGGGCCCAGCTCCTACAATGAGCAGTTCTTC.

This chain joins TRBV30 and TRBJ1-5, with 9 bases lining up with TRBD1. V lost 0 bases, J lost 0 bases, and 12 bases stayed unmatched. The CDR3 loop spans 19 amino acids. CDR1 GTSNPN and CDR2 SVGIG come from the germline V gene (reference sequence). CDR3 loop: CAWSVLRDRARYSNQPQHF. The CDR3 bases are TGTGCCTGGAGTGTCCTTCGGGACAGGGCCAGATATAGCAATCAGCCCCAGCATTTT.

This chain connects TRBV7-2 to TRBJ2-2, with 10 bases aligning to TRBD2. V trimming: 5 bases; J trimming: 2 bases; junction bases outside the gene matches: 5. CDR3 size: 16 residues. Germline V gene sequence: CDR1 SGHTA, CDR2 FQGNSA. The CDR3 DNA follows: TGTGCCAGCAGCCTAAGCGGGGGGGCAAACACCGGGGAGCTGTTTTTT. It encodes CASSLSGGANTGELFF.

The CDR3 bases are TGTGCCAGCAGCTTAGTAGGAGGGAACAATGAGCAGTTCTTC. It specifies CASSLVGGNNEQFF. This sequence joins TRBV7-2 and TRBJ2-1, with D perhaps TRBD2 (6 bases). The length of the CDR3 is 14 residues. CDR1 is SGHTA and CDR2 is FQGNSA in the germline V gene. V lost 1 base, J lost 5 bases, and 9 bases lay in between.

The CDR3 spells CASIQGTHQPQHF. CDR3 coding DNA: TGTGCCAGCATACAGGGAACTCATCAGCCCCAGCATTTT. The gene calls are TRBV28 and TRBJ1-5, with D possibly matching TRBD1 (6 bases). The germline gives CDR1 MDHEN, CDR2 SYDVKM. The length of the CDR3 is 13 residues. The V and J ends lost 7 bases and 5 bases respectively, with 12 bases between them.

The chain employs TRBV5-5 and TRBJ2-3, with 8 bases lining up with TRBD2. V dropped 6 bases and J dropped 1; count of bases not matched to a gene: 7. This CDR3 spans 15 amino acids. Germline loops: CDR1 SGHKS, CDR2 YYEKEE (reference sequence). CDR3 amino acids: CASNPRGGRTDTQYF. The DNA of the CDR3 is TGTGCCAGCAACCCCCGGGGGGGTCGCACAGATACGCAGTATTTT.

CDR3 in DNA: TGTGCCAGTAGCCAACAGGGAAAGACCCAGTACTTC. Its translation is CASSQQGKTQYF. This chain connects TRBV19 to TRBJ2-5; D is perhaps TRBD1 (6 bases). The CDR3 runs to 12 residues. Germline V gene data show CDR1 as LNHDA and CDR2 as SQIVND (reference sequence). The V end lost 6 bases, the J end lost 6 bases, and 11 bases lay between the germline ends.

Concerning this clone: Other nucleotide sequences in the sample specify the same CDR3. This rearrangement joins TRBV7-9 to TRBJ2-5; unclear D gene. The CDR3 totals 11 residues. V gave up 5 bases and J gave up 2 bases, with 3 bases separating them. Per germline, CDR1 SEHNR and CDR2 FQNEAQ (reference sequence). CDR3 sequence: CASSPQETQYF. CDR3 bases: TGTGCCAGCAGCCCGCAAGAGACCCAGTACTTC.

This sequence joins TRBV3-1 (or the pseudogene TRBV3-2) and TRBJ2-3; a weak D match, TRBD2 (7 bases). Between the trimmed V and J ends, which lost 6 bases and 2 bases, there was a span of 21 bases. Germline assignment: CDR1 LGHDT and CDR2 YNNKEL (reference sequence). The CDR3 extends over 17 amino acids. CDR3 protein: CASSRLGGRGSTDTQYF. CDR3 in DNA: TGTGCCAGCAGTCGCCTTGGGGGGCGGGGGTCCACAGATACGCAGTATTTT.